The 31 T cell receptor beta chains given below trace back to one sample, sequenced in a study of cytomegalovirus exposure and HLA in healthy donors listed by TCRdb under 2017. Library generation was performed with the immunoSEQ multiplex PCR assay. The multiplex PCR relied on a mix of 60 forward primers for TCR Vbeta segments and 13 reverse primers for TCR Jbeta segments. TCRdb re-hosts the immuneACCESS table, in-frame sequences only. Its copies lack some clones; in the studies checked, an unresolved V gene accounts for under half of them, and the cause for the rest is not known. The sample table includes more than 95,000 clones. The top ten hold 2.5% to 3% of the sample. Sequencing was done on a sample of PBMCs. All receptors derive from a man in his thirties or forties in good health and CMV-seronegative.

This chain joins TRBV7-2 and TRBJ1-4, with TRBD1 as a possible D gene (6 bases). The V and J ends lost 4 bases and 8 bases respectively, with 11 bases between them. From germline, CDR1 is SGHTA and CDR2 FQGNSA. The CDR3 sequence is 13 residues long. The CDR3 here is CASSSRQAEKLFF. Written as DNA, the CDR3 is TGTGCCAGCAGCTCGAGACAGGCGGAAAAACTGTTTTTT.

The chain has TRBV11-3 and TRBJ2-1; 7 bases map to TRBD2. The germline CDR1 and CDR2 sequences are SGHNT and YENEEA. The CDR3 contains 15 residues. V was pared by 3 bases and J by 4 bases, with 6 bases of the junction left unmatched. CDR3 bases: TGTGCCAGCAGCTTTACTAGCGATCCTTACAATGAGCAGTTCTTC. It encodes CASSFTSDPYNEQFF.

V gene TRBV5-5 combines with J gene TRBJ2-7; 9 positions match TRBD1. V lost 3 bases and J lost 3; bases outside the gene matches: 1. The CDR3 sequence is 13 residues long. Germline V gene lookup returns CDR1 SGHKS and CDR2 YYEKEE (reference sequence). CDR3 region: CASSWTGDYEQYF. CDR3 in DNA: TGTGCCAGCAGCTGGACAGGGGACTACGAGCAGTACTTC.

The CDR3 region has the DNA TGTGCCAGCAGCCGAACTAGCGGGAGTGGCGAGCAGTACTTC. Its translation is CASSRTSGSGEQYF. The chain is built from TRBV4-2 and TRBJ2-7, with 11 bases that match TRBD2. This CDR3 has 14 residues. V was clipped by 4 bases and J by 6 bases; unmatched bases: 5. Germline V gene lookup returns CDR1 LGHNA and CDR2 YNFKEQ.

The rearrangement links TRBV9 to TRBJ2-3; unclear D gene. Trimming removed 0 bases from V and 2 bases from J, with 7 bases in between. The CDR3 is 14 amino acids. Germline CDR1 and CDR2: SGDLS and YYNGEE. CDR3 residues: CASSVAGFTDTQYF. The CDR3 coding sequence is TGTGCCAGCAGCGTAGCAGGCTTCACAGATACGCAGTATTTT.

The CDR3 bases are TGTGCCAGCAGTTCTTATAGCGGGATGAACACCGGGGAGCTGTTTTTT. It codes for CASSSYSGMNTGELFF. This chain joins TRBV6-5 and TRBJ2-2; 8 bases align to TRBD2. The CDR3 totals 16 residues. The J segment lost 1 base and the V segment lost 4 bases, leaving 5 bases of the junction unmatched. In germline, CDR1 is MNHEY, CDR2 SVGAGI.

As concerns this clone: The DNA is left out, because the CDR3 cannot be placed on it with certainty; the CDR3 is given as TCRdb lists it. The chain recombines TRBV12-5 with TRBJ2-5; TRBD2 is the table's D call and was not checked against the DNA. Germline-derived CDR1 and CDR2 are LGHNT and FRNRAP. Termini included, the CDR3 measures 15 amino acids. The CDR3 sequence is CASGLGTGEVETQYF.

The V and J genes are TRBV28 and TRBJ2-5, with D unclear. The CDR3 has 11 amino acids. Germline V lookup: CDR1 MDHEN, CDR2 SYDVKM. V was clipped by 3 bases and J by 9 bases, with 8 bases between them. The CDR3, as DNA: TGTGCCAGCAGTTTCGGTCTGTCCCAGTACTTC. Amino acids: CASSFGLSQYF.

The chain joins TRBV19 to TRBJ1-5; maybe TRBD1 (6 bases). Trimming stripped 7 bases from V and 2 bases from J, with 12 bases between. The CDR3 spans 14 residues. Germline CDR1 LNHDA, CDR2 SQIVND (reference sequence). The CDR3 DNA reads TGTGCCAGTAAAAACAGGGTAGGCAATCAGCCCCAGCATTTT. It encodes CASKNRVGNQPQHF.

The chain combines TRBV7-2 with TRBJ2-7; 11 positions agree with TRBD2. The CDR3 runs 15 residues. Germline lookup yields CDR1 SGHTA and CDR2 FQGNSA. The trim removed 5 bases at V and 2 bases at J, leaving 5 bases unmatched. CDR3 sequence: CASSTRLAGPYEQYF. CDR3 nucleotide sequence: TGTGCCAGCAGCACGCGACTAGCGGGACCCTACGAGCAGTACTTC.

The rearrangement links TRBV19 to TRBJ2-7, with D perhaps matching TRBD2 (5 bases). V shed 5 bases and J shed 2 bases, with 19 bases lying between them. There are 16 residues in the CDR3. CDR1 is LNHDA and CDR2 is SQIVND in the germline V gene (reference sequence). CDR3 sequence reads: CASSPRSGLRPYEQYF. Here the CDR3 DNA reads TGTGCCAGTAGTCCCCGAAGCGGATTACGGCCCTACGAGCAGTACTTC.

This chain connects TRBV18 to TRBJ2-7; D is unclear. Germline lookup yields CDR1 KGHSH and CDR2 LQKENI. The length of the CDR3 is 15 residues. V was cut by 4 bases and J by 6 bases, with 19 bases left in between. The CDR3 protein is CASSLNKAGSFEQYF. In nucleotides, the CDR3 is TGTGCCAGCTCACTCAACAAGGCAGGTTCTTTCGAGCAGTACTTC.

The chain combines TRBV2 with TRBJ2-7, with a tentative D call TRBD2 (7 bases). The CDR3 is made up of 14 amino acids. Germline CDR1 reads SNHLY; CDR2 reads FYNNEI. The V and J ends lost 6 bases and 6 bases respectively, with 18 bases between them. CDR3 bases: TGTGCCAGCAGGGGGGGGCGGGAGAGCGGCGAGCAGTACTTC. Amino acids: CASRGGRESGEQYF.

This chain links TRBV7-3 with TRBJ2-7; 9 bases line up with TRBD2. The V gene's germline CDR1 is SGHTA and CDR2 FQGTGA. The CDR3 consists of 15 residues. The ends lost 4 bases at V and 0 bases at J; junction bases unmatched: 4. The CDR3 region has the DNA TGTGCCAGCAGCTCTAGCGGGACGCTCTCCTACGAGCAGTACTTC. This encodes CASSSSGTLSYEQYF.

The CDR3 here is CASSSPAGFNTGELFF. The CDR3 region has the DNA TGTGCCAGCAGCTCCCCCGCAGGGTTTAACACCGGGGAGCTGTTTTTT. This chain joins TRBV7-3 and TRBJ2-2; perhaps TRBD1 as D (5 bases). Germline lookup yields CDR1 SGHTA and CDR2 FQGTGA. This CDR3 is 16 amino acids long. Between the trimmed V and J ends, which lost 4 bases and 2 bases, there was a span of 14 bases.

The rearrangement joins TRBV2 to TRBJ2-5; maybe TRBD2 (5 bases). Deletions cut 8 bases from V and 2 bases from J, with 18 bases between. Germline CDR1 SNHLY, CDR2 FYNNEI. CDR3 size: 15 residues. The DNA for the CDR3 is TGTGCCAGCCGAGGGTTATTAGCGACACAAGAGACCCAGTACTTC. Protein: CASRGLLATQETQYF. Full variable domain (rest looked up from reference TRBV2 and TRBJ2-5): EPEVTQTPSHQVTQMGQEVILRCVPISNHLYFYWYRQILGQKVEFLVSFYNNEISEKSEIFDDQFSVERPDGSNFTLKIRSTKLEDSAMYFCASRGLLATQETQYFGPGTRLLVL.

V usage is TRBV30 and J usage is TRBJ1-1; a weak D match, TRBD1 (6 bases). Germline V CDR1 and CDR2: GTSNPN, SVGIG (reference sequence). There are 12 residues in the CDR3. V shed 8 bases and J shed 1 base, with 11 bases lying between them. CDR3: CARGQKNTEAFF. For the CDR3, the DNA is TGTGCCCGTGGACAGAAGAACACTGAAGCTTTCTTT.

This CDR3 reads CASRGGGGQTLNTF. CDR3 nucleotide sequence: TGTGCCAGTCGGGGTGGAGGCGGACAGACCTTGAACACCTTC. The rearrangement uses TRBV2 and TRBJ1-2; D perhaps matches TRBD1 (6 bases). V lost 9 bases and J 12 bases, leaving 26 bases between the germline ends. Germline V gene data show CDR1 as SNHLY and CDR2 as FYNNEI. The CDR3 totals 14 residues.

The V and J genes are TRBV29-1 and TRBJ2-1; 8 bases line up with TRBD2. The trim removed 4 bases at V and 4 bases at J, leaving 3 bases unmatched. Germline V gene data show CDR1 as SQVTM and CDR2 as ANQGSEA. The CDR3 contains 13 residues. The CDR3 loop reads CSVVVAGYNEQFF. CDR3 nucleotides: TGCAGCGTTGTGGTAGCGGGGTACAATGAGCAGTTCTTC.

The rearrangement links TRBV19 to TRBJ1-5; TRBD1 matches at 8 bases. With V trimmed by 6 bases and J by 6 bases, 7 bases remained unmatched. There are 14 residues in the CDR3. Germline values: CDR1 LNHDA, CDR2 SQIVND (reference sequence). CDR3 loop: CASSRMGTGQPQHF. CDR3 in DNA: TGTGCCAGTAGCCGAATGGGGACAGGTCAGCCCCAGCATTTT.

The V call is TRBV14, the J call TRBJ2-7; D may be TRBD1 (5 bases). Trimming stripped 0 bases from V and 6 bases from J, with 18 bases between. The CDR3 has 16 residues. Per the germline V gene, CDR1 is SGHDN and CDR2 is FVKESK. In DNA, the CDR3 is TGTGCCAGCAGCCAAGAGGGGCCACAGCCCTTGGGCGAGCAGTACTTC. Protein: CASSQEGPQPLGEQYF. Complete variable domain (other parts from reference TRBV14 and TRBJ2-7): EAGVTQFPSHSVIEKGQTVTLRCDPISGHDNLYWYRRVMGKEIKFLLHFVKESKQDESGMPNNRFLAERTGGTYSTLKVQPAELEDSGVYFCASSQEGPQPLGEQYFGPGTRLTVT.

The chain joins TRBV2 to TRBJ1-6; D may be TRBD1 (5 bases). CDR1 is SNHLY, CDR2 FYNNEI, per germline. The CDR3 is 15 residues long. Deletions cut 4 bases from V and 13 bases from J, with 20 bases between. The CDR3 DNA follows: TGTGCCAGCAGTGTTGCCGGGCAGGGCCCCCTCCCCCTCCACTTT. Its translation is CASSVAGQGPLPLHF.

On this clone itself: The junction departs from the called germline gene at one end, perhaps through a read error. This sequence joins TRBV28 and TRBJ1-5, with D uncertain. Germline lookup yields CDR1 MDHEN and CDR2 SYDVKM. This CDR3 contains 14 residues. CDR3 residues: CAGSQAILNQPQHF. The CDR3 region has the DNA TGTGCCGGCAGTCAAGCCATCCTCAATCAGCCCCAGCATTTT.

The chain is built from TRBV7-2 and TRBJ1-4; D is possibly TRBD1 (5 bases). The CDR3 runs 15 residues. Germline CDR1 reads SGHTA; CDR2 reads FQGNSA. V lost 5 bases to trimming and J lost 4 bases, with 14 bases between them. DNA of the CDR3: TGTGCCAGCAGCCCTTGGGGGGGAGTTAATGAAAAACTGTTTTTT. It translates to CASSPWGGVNEKLFF.

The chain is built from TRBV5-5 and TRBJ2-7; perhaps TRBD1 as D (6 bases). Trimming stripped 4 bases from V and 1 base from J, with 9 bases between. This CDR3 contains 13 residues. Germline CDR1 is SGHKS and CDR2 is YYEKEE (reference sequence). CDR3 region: CASSTGQSYEQYF. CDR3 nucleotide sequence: TGTGCCAGCAGCACCGGACAGTCCTACGAGCAGTACTTC.

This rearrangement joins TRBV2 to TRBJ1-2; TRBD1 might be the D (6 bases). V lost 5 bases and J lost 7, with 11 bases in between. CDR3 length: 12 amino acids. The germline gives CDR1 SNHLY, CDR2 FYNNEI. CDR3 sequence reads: CASSYTGLGYTF. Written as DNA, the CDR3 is TGTGCCAGCAGTTATACAGGGCTTGGCTACACCTTC.

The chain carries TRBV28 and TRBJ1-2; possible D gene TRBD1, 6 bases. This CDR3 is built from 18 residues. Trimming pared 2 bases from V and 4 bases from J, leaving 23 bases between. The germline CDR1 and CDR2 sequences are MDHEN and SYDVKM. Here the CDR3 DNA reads TGTGCCAGCAGTTTAATGGGCCTCCGGGGGGCTTTATTCTATGGCTACACCTTC. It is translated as CASSLMGLRGALFYGYTF.

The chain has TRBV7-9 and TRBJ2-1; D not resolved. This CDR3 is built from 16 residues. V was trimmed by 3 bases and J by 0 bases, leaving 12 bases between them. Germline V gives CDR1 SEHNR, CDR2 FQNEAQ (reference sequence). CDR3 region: CASSFFRGPSYNEQFF. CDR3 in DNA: TGTGCCAGCAGCTTCTTCCGTGGGCCCTCCTACAATGAGCAGTTCTTC.

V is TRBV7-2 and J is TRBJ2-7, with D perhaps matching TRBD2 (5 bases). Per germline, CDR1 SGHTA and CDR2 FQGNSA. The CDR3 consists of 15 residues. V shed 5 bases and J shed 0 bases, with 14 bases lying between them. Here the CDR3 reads CASSPDTGSSYEQYF. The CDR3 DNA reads TGTGCCAGCAGCCCAGACACGGGGAGCTCCTACGAGCAGTACTTC.

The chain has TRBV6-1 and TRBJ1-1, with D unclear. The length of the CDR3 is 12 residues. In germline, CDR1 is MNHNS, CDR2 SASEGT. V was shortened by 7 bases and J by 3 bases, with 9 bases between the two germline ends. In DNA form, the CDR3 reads TGTGCCAGCACTCGACGGGACACTGAAGCTTTCTTT. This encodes CASTRRDTEAFF.

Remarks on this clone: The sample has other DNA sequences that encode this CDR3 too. CDR3 in DNA: TGTGCCAGTAGTATCCAGGACAGCTCCTACGAGCAGTACTTC. It specifies CASSIQDSSYEQYF. The J gene is TRBJ2-7, the V gene TRBV19; D might be TRBD1 (6 bases). This CDR3 has 14 amino acids. Deletions cut 3 bases from V and 0 bases from J, with 9 bases between. Germline V lookup: CDR1 LNHDA, CDR2 SQIVND (reference sequence).